The next 18 T cell receptor beta chains were all read from a single sample in a study of PD-1 blockade in classical Hodgkin lymphoma. Time point meaning: cycle 4 day 1 (C4D1), after 6 weeks of nivolumab. Every one of the patients relapsed after autologous stem cell transplantation (brentuximab vedotin exposure was variable). PBMCs, once thawed, yielded CD8+ T cells isolated by magnetic negative selection. Assay used: immunoSEQ multiplex PCR; TCRdb lists only in-frame clones, some missing. The repertoire includes about 8,100 clones, roughly 80% of them detected once, and around 24% sits in the top ten. The source material was CD8+ T cells from blood, sampled before the fourth cycle of nivolumab. These receptor sequences come from a human donor with classical Hodgkin lymphoma.

J is TRBJ1-6 and V is TRBV9, with TRBD1 matching over 7 bases. The V gene end was trimmed by 0 bases and the J gene end by 8 bases; junction bases not matched to a gene: 14. The CDR3 sequence is 18 residues long. Germline V lookup: CDR1 SGDLS, CDR2 YYNGEE. CDR3 loop: CASSVDGWGTEGDSPLHF. Written as DNA, the CDR3 is TGTGCCAGCAGCGTAGACGGATGGGGGACAGAGGGTGATTCACCCCTCCACTTT.

The chain couples TRBV6-5 to TRBJ2-7; 8 nucleotides line up with TRBD1. The CDR3 runs to 13 residues. V lost 4 bases, J lost 5 bases, and 4 bases stayed unmatched. From germline, CDR1 is MNHEY and CDR2 SVGAGI. Here the CDR3 reads CASSFMDRDEQYF. CDR3 in DNA: TGTGCCAGCAGTTTTATGGACAGGGACGAGCAGTACTTC.

This clone was observed a few times. This chain joins TRBV19 and TRBJ1-2, with 8 bases matching TRBD1. Germline CDR1 reads LNHDA; CDR2 reads SQIVND (reference sequence). The CDR3 runs 14 residues. Trimming cost V 3 bases and J 8 bases; bases outside gene matches: 8. CDR3 region: CASSISRGLEGYTF. The CDR3 DNA sequence: TGTGCCAGTAGTATCTCCAGGGGGCTGGAAGGCTACACCTTC.

The chain is built from TRBV11-2 and TRBJ1-1, with a tentative D call TRBD1 (5 bases). The CDR3 has 13 residues. CDR1 is SGHAT and CDR2 is FQNNGV in the germline V gene. V lost 2 bases, J lost 1 base, and 5 bases lay in between. Here the CDR3 reads CASSLRGNTEAFF. The CDR3 coding sequence is TGTGCCAGCAGCTTAAGGGGGAACACTGAAGCTTTCTTT.

This chain links TRBV7-9 with TRBJ1-6; tentatively, D is TRBD1 (6 bases). The CDR3 totals 15 residues. Germline lookup yields CDR1 SEHNR and CDR2 FQNEAQ (reference sequence). Deletions cut 1 base from V and 6 bases from J, with 10 bases between. In DNA, the CDR3 is TGTGCCAGCAGCTTAGAACAGGGAGTTAATTCACCCCTCCACTTT. Translated: CASSLEQGVNSPLHF.

V gene TRBV28 combines with J gene TRBJ1-4; D is undetermined. The V end was cut by 3 bases, the J end by 4 bases, with 9 bases between. Germline lookup yields CDR1 MDHEN and CDR2 SYDVKM. The CDR3 totals 14 residues. CDR3 sequence: CASSFGEGNEKLFF. As DNA, the CDR3 is TGTGCCAGCAGTTTTGGGGAGGGTAATGAAAAACTGTTTTTT.

This sequence joins TRBV4-1 and TRBJ2-7; 7 bases align to TRBD2. The CDR3 loop spans 16 amino acids. From germline, CDR1 is MGHRA and CDR2 YSYEKL. Unmatched junction bases numbered 12, after V lost 0 bases and J lost 7 bases. The CDR3 here is CASSQDFSGGGWEQYF. CDR3 in DNA: TGCGCCAGCAGCCAAGACTTCTCCGGGGGAGGGTGGGAGCAGTACTTC.

The V call is TRBV9, the J call TRBJ2-5; TRBD2 agrees at 9 bases. CDR3 size: 19 residues. Germline CDR1 and CDR2: SGDLS and YYNGEE. Trimming removed 3 bases from V and 2 bases from J; junction bases left unmatched: 17. CDR3: CASSDPLSGGFQYQETQYF. The CDR3 nucleotides are TGTGCCAGCAGCGACCCCTTAAGCGGGGGGTTTCAGTATCAAGAGACCCAGTACTTC.

This clone was counted once. The V call is TRBV27, the J call TRBJ1-1; D is perhaps TRBD1 (5 bases). The CDR3 spans 15 residues. With 3 bases removed from V and 3 bases from J, the gap between germline ends came to 14 bases. Germline CDR1 MNHEY, CDR2 SMNVEV (reference sequence). The CDR3 spells CASSLGMGGDTEAFF. In DNA, the CDR3 is TGTGCCAGCAGTTTGGGTATGGGGGGTGACACTGAAGCTTTCTTT.

The chain uses TRBV27 and TRBJ2-7; D might be TRBD1 or TRBD2, each matching 5 bases. Germline V gene sequence: CDR1 MNHEY, CDR2 SMNVEV (reference sequence). The length of the CDR3 is 14 residues. V was trimmed by 2 bases and J by 7 bases, leaving 15 bases between them. In DNA form, the CDR3 reads TGTGCCAGCAGTTTACAGGGACCGCTCTTGGAGCAGTACTTC. This gives the protein CASSLQGPLLEQYF.

The chain carries TRBV5-5 and TRBJ1-1; D unclear. The V end lost 0 bases, the J end lost 8 bases, and 14 bases lay between the germline ends. Germline values: CDR1 SGHKS, CDR2 YYEKEE (reference sequence). This CDR3 spans 14 amino acids. The CDR3, as DNA: TGTGCCAGCAGCTTGGAGTTTAATCGTCAAGAAGCTTTCTTT. Residues: CASSLEFNRQEAFF.

Turning to this clone: One junction end does not reproduce the germline sequence, and a read error may be involved. This sequence joins TRBV13 and TRBJ2-7; 9 positions match TRBD2. The CDR3 runs 13 residues. Germline CDR1 is PRHDT and CDR2 is FYEKMQ (reference sequence). This CDR3 is CASSLGTSSEQYF. DNA for the CDR3: TGTGCCAGCAGCCTAGGGACTAGCAGCGAGCAGTACTTC.

The chain is built from TRBV9 and TRBJ1-2; no firm D call. The CDR3 is 11 amino acids. Trimming cost V 0 bases and J 6 bases, with 3 bases left between them. Germline values: CDR1 SGDLS, CDR2 YYNGEE. CDR3: CASSVANGYTF. As DNA, the CDR3 is TGTGCCAGCAGCGTAGCTAATGGCTACACCTTC.

This clone was seen more than once but under ten times. The chain is built from TRBV6-1 and TRBJ2-7; D gene uncertain. The CDR3 consists of 10 residues. Looked up from germline, CDR1 is MNHNS and CDR2 is SASEGT. V was shortened by 8 bases and J by 1 base, with 3 bases between the two germline ends. CDR3 coding DNA: TGTGCCAGCCAGTCCTACGAGCAGTACTTC. Protein product: CASQSYEQYF.

V usage is TRBV6-5 and J usage is TRBJ2-7; D remains ambiguous. There are 12 residues in the CDR3. Germline loops: CDR1 MNHEY, CDR2 SVGAGI. Trimming removed 2 bases from V and 3 bases from J, with 5 bases in between. The CDR3 region has the DNA TGTGCCAGCAGTTACATGGACTACGAGCAGTACTTC. Its translation is CASSYMDYEQYF.

The CDR3 is CASCSGGPTYNEQFF. CDR3 nucleotide sequence: TGTGCCAGCTGTAGCGGGGGACCGACTTACAATGAGCAGTTCTTC. The genes are TRBV27 and TRBJ2-1, with 9 bases that match TRBD2. Germline V gene lookup returns CDR1 MNHEY and CDR2 SMNVEV (reference sequence). The CDR3 loop spans 15 amino acids. Losses at the gene ends were 8 bases for V and 4 bases for J; bases not matched to a gene: 9.

The chain uses TRBV19 and TRBJ2-1; the match to TRBD2 covers 9 bases. The length of the CDR3 is 16 residues. Germline V gene lookup returns CDR1 LNHDA and CDR2 SQIVND (reference sequence). The junction had 5 bases not matched to a gene; V was cut back by 3 bases and J by 2 bases. This CDR3 is CASSILAGGTYNEQFF. In DNA form, the CDR3 reads TGTGCCAGTAGTATTTTGGCGGGGGGGACCTACAATGAGCAGTTCTTC.

This chain links TRBV5-5 with TRBJ2-7; TRBD1 aligns across 12 bases. The CDR3 has 14 amino acids. Germline V CDR1 and CDR2: SGHKS, YYEKEE (reference sequence). The J segment lost 4 bases and the V segment lost 3 bases, leaving 2 bases of the junction unmatched. DNA for the CDR3: TGTGCCAGCAGCTGGGGACAGGGGGCTTACGAGCAGTACTTC. This translates into CASSWGQGAYEQYF.